Given below is one T cell receptor (beta chain) in context. The antigen remains undetermined. The assay was immunoSEQ multiplex PCR, and TCRdb's table has in-frame clones only and misses some. Of roughly 96,000 clones in the sample, over 75% are singletons; the top ten hold more than 0.4%. The germline V gene has CDR1 SGHTA and CDR2 FQGNSA. This CDR3 has 16 amino acids. V shed 3 bases and J 7 bases; nucleotides not matched to a gene: 14. The source of the sample is a study of graft-versus-host responses after intestinal transplantation. Study as a whole: Among the recipients, transplants were multivisceral, liver-intestinal, or isolated intestinal. Recipients uniformly received anti-thymocyte globulin induction, followed by tacrolimus and steroids for three to four years.

Regarding the study as a whole: Analysis identified GvH clones in recipient marrow, with some appearing first in ileum or blood. Allografts of one patient group, those with graft-donor T cell macrochimerism, had high graft-versus-host to host-versus-graft clonal ratios.

This sequence joins TRBV7-2 and TRBJ2-7; 8 bases line up with TRBD2. The sample was unstimulated CD8+ T cells sorted from spleen or lymph node cells, taken before intestinal transplant. This TCR was sampled from a human donor who received an intestinal transplant. CDR3 in DNA: TGTGCCAGCAGCTTTATAGCCGGGGGGGGTCCGGAAGAGCAGTACTTC. It codes for CASSFIAGGGPEEQYF.